A selection of T cell receptor beta chains follows, all from one sample in a study of blood T cell repertoires in COVID-19. Sequencing used immunoSEQ multiplex PCR; TCRdb keeps in-frame clones, though not all of them. The data show about 120,000 clones, with 65% to 90% seen just once and 16% held by the top ten. Sequenced material: peripheral blood. The receptor set was obtained from a woman aged 55-70 years with acute or convalescent COVID-19. Both conserved end residues are part of each CDR3. The D gene is left open where the match is weak. The size field is filled for only some rows; it gives once, few, many or a size class.

clone size: -
V gene: TRBV9
J gene: TRBJ1-4
D gene: TRBD1
CDR3 protein: CASSAEGQINEKLFF
CDR3 DNA: TGTGCCAGCAGCGCTGAGGGACAGATTAATGAAAAACTGTTTTTT

clone size: few
V gene: TRBV7-6
J gene: TRBJ1-1
D gene: TRBD1
CDR3 protein: CASSPRSPGQGPAFF
CDR3 DNA: TGTGCCAGCAGCCCTAGGAGCCCGGGACAGGGTCCTGCTTTCTTT

clone size: -
V gene: TRBV4-3
J gene: TRBJ1-6
D gene: -
CDR3 protein: CASSQGPNRQSYNSPLHF
CDR3 DNA: TGCGCCAGCAGCCAAGGCCCGAACCGACAATCCTATAATTCACCCCTCCACTTT

clone size: -
V gene: TRBV6-5
J gene: TRBJ2-7
D gene: -
CDR3 protein: CASSRQEPYEQYF
CDR3 DNA: TGTGCCAGCAGTCGACAGGAACCGTACGAGCAGTACTTC

clone size: -
V gene: TRBV3-1/TRBV3-2
J gene: TRBJ1-1
D gene: -
CDR3 protein: CASTPLGGTEAFF
CDR3 DNA: TGTGCCAGCACTCCCCTCGGGGGCACTGAAGCTTTCTTT

clone size: -
V gene: TRBV28
J gene: TRBJ2-7
D gene: -
CDR3 protein: CASTEGQGFYEQYF
CDR3 DNA: TGTGCCAGCACCGAAGGTCAGGGGTTCTACGAGCAGTACTTC

clone size: -
V gene: TRBV19
J gene: TRBJ2-2
D gene: -
CDR3 protein: CASSSRDSSTGELFF
CDR3 DNA: TGTGCCAGTAGTTCCCGGGACTCGTCCACCGGGGAGCTGTTTTTT

clone size: -
V gene: TRBV18
J gene: TRBJ1-5
D gene: TRBD1
CDR3 protein: CASSPGRQGAVQPQHF
CDR3 DNA: TGTGCCAGCTCACCAGGGAGACAGGGGGCTGTTCAGCCCCAGCATTTT

clone size: -
V gene: TRBV19
J gene: TRBJ1-5
D gene: TRBD1
CDR3 protein: CASSLSPQTGPYSNQPQHF
CDR3 DNA: TGTGCCAGTAGCCTTTCCCCCCAGACAGGGCCCTATAGCAATCAGCCCCAGCATTTT

clone size: -
V gene: TRBV28
J gene: TRBJ1-1
D gene: -
CDR3 protein: CASSPPRGDQAFF
CDR3 DNA: TGTGCCAGCAGTCCGCCTCGGGGGGATCAAGCTTTCTTT

clone size: -
V gene: TRBV5-1
J gene: TRBJ1-4
D gene: -
CDR3 protein: CASSPTQGTNEKLFF
CDR3 DNA: TGCGCCAGCAGCCCTACCCAGGGAACTAATGAAAAACTGTTTTTT

clone size: -
V gene: TRBV11-3
J gene: TRBJ2-2
D gene: TRBD1
CDR3 protein: CASSSGGTGVTGELFF
CDR3 DNA: TGTGCCAGCAGCTCGGGGGGGACAGGGGTCACCGGGGAGCTGTTTTTT

clone size: -
V gene: TRBV7-3
J gene: TRBJ2-7
D gene: TRBD1
CDR3 protein: CASSLGQVQYF
CDR3 DNA: TGTGCCAGCAGCCTCGGACAGGTGCAATACTTC

clone size: once
V gene: TRBV4-3
J gene: TRBJ2-2
D gene: TRBD2
CDR3 protein: CASSQGSGTRGVAELFF
CDR3 DNA: TGCGCCAGCAGCCAAGGATCCGGGACTAGGGGGGTGGCGGAGCTGTTTTTT

clone size: -
V gene: TRBV4-2
J gene: TRBJ1-2
D gene: -
CDR3 protein: CASSQDAGADYGYTF
CDR3 DNA: TGTGCCAGCAGCCAAGATGCAGGGGCCGACTATGGCTACACCTTC

clone size: -
V gene: TRBV12-3/TRBV12-4
J gene: TRBJ1-2
D gene: -
CDR3 protein: CASSPQGHIGYTF
CDR3 DNA: TGTGCCAGCAGTCCGCAGGGGCACATTGGCTACACCTTC

clone size: -
V gene: TRBV2
J gene: TRBJ1-5
D gene: -
CDR3 protein: CASQARVNQPQHF
CDR3 DNA: TGTGCCAGCCAGGCGCGGGTTAATCAGCCCCAGCATTTT

clone size: -
V gene: TRBV2
J gene: TRBJ2-5
D gene: TRBD2
CDR3 protein: CASSVIGHLGGETQYF
CDR3 DNA: TGTGCCAGCAGCGTCATCGGACACCTGGGGGGGGAGACCCAGTACTTC

clone size: -
V gene: TRBV7-9
J gene: TRBJ2-3
D gene: TRBD2
CDR3 protein: CASSRPIPSGSSTDTQYF
CDR3 DNA: TGTGCCAGCAGCCGCCCCATCCCTAGCGGATCTAGCACAGATACGCAGTATTTT

clone size: -
V gene: TRBV5-1
J gene: TRBJ2-5
D gene: -
CDR3 protein: CASSLPGEETQYF
CDR3 DNA: TGCGCCAGCAGCTTGCCCGGGGAAGAGACCCAGTACTTC

clone size: -
V gene: TRBV9
J gene: TRBJ2-2
D gene: TRBD2
CDR3 protein: CASSPVTGGITGELFF
CDR3 DNA: TGTGCCAGCAGCCCTGTGACGGGGGGTATCACCGGGGAGCTGTTTTTT

clone size: -
V gene: TRBV28
J gene: TRBJ1-2
D gene: -
CDR3 protein: CAGASQGLNYGYTF
CDR3 DNA: TGTGCCGGCGCGAGCCAGGGCCTTAACTATGGCTACACCTTC

clone size: -
V gene: TRBV9
J gene: TRBJ2-3
D gene: -
CDR3 protein: CASSVAGASTDTQYF
CDR3 DNA: TGTGCCAGCAGCGTAGCAGGGGCGAGCACAGATACGCAGTATTTT

clone size: -
V gene: TRBV27
J gene: TRBJ1-1
D gene: -
CDR3 protein: CASTPLAGAYTEAFF
CDR3 DNA: TGTGCCAGCACTCCTCTTGCGGGGGCGTACACTGAAGCTTTCTTT

clone size: -
V gene: TRBV30
J gene: TRBJ1-5
D gene: -
CDR3 protein: CAWRGGVGGNQPQHF
CDR3 DNA: TGTGCCTGGAGAGGAGGGGTCGGTGGCAATCAGCCCCAGCATTTT

clone size: -
V gene: TRBV30
J gene: TRBJ2-7
D gene: TRBD2
CDR3 protein: CAWRLMGGYEQYF
CDR3 DNA: TGTGCCTGGAGACTAATGGGGGGGTACGAGCAGTACTTC

clone size: -
V gene: TRBV27
J gene: TRBJ1-6
D gene: -
CDR3 protein: CASSLYSTASPLHF
CDR3 DNA: TGTGCCAGCAGTTTGTACAGTACGGCTTCACCCCTCCACTTT

clone size: -
V gene: TRBV5-1
J gene: TRBJ1-2
D gene: -
CDR3 protein: CASSPTGPNYGYTF
CDR3 DNA: TGCGCCAGCAGCCCGACAGGACCTAACTATGGCTACACCTTC

clone size: -
V gene: TRBV5-4
J gene: TRBJ2-5
D gene: TRBD1
CDR3 protein: CASSLRGYETQYF
CDR3 DNA: TGTGCCAGCAGTCTCAGGGGGTATGAGACCCAGTACTTC

clone size: few
V gene: TRBV27
J gene: TRBJ2-7
D gene: -
CDR3 protein: CASSLGHRAYEQYF
CDR3 DNA: TGTGCCAGCAGTTTAGGACATAGGGCCTACGAGCAGTACTTC

clone size: -
V gene: TRBV10-3
J gene: TRBJ1-1
D gene: TRBD1
CDR3 protein: CAITRTGDTEAFF
CDR3 DNA: TGTGCCATCACCAGGACAGGGGACACTGAAGCTTTCTTT

clone size: -
V gene: TRBV30
J gene: TRBJ1-4
D gene: -
CDR3 protein: CAWSVVGNEKLFF
CDR3 DNA: TGTGCCTGGAGTGTGGTCGGGAATGAAAAACTGTTTTTT

clone size: -
V gene: TRBV11-3
J gene: TRBJ2-3
D gene: -
CDR3 protein: CASSLDRRDTQYF
CDR3 DNA: TGTGCCAGCAGCTTAGATCGTCGGGATACGCAGTATTTT

clone size: -
V gene: TRBV6-2/TRBV6-3
J gene: TRBJ1-5
D gene: -
CDR3 protein: CASSYVRWLDQPQHF
CDR3 DNA: TGTGCCAGCAGTTACGTCCGTTGGTTAGATCAGCCCCAGCATTTT

clone size: -
V gene: TRBV2
J gene: TRBJ2-5
D gene: -
CDR3 protein: CASSVAVKQYF
CDR3 DNA: TGTGCCAGCAGTGTGGCGGTTAAGCAGTACTTC

clone size: -
V gene: TRBV3-1/TRBV3-2
J gene: TRBJ2-3
D gene: TRBD2
CDR3 protein: CASSRNRRAGGVSDTQYF
CDR3 DNA: TGTGCCAGCAGCCGGAACCGAAGAGCGGGGGGGGTTTCAGATACGCAGTATTTT

clone size: -
V gene: TRBV30
J gene: TRBJ2-1
D gene: -
CDR3 protein: CAWSHVGAMEQFF
CDR3 DNA: TGTGCCTGGAGCCACGTTGGGGCTATGGAGCAGTTCTTC

clone size: once
V gene: TRBV29-1
J gene: TRBJ1-1
D gene: TRBD1
CDR3 protein: CSTRTGWKNTEAFF
CDR3 DNA: TGCAGCACCCGGACAGGGTGGAAGAACACTGAAGCTTTCTTT

clone size: -
V gene: TRBV30
J gene: TRBJ1-5
D gene: -
CDR3 protein: CAWSRPGYSNQPQHF
CDR3 DNA: TGTGCCTGGAGCCGACCAGGGTATAGCAATCAGCCCCAGCATTTT

clone size: -
V gene: TRBV19
J gene: TRBJ2-3
D gene: TRBD2
CDR3 protein: CASSIGRTSGGSDTQYF
CDR3 DNA: TGTGCCAGTAGTATAGGAAGGACCAGCGGGGGCTCAGATACGCAGTATTTT

clone size: -
V gene: TRBV19
J gene: TRBJ1-1
D gene: TRBD1
CDR3 protein: CASSQGEKTEAFF
CDR3 DNA: TGTGCCAGTAGCCAGGGGGAGAAGACTGAAGCTTTCTTT

clone size: -
V gene: TRBV15
J gene: TRBJ2-1
D gene: TRBD1
CDR3 protein: CATSRDGGQWGYNEQFF
CDR3 DNA: TGTGCCACCAGCAGAGATGGGGGACAGTGGGGATACAATGAGCAGTTCTTC

clone size: -
V gene: TRBV12-5
J gene: TRBJ1-5
D gene: -
CDR3 protein: CASVLHDQPQHF
CDR3 DNA: TGTGCTAGTGTACTCCATGATCAGCCCCAGCATTTT

clone size: -
V gene: TRBV19
J gene: TRBJ2-7
D gene: TRBD2
CDR3 protein: CASSASPGGISYEQYF
CDR3 DNA: TGTGCCAGTAGTGCCTCTCCGGGGGGGATCTCCTACGAGCAGTACTTC

clone size: -
V gene: TRBV19
J gene: TRBJ1-1
D gene: -
CDR3 protein: CASSIRGGVGRAFF
CDR3 DNA: TGTGCCAGTAGTATAAGAGGAGGGGTGGGTCGAGCTTTCTTT

clone size: -
V gene: TRBV4-3
J gene: TRBJ1-1
D gene: -
CDR3 protein: CASSQGGGRTEAFF
CDR3 DNA: TGCGCCAGCAGCCAAGGCGGGGGCAGGACTGAAGCTTTCTTT

clone size: -
V gene: TRBV6-6
J gene: TRBJ1-3
D gene: -
CDR3 protein: CASSYSRGNTIYF
CDR3 DNA: TGTGCCAGCAGTTACTCGAGAGGGAACACCATATATTTT

clone size: -
V gene: TRBV28
J gene: TRBJ2-2
D gene: -
CDR3 protein: CASITTAALTGELFF
CDR3 DNA: TGTGCCAGCATCACGACAGCCGCTCTCACCGGGGAGCTGTTTTTT

clone size: -
V gene: TRBV29-1
J gene: TRBJ1-1
D gene: -
CDR3 protein: CSVDRIGGEAFF
CDR3 DNA: TGCAGCGTTGACCGGATCGGGGGTGAAGCTTTCTTT